This TCR beta chain was found in a study of CD8 T cells in ankylosing spondylitis. Study-wide points: What seemed typical of ankylosing spondylitis blood was a TCR beta motif built from roughly eight highly homologous variants. From matched ankylosing spondylitis synovial fluid, disease-linked clones were reportedly recovered at significantly enriched levels.

In this sample, this clonotype turned up a few times. Its antigen is not known. MiXCR, run by TCRdb on the 5' RACE reads, gives a single entry per CDR3 protein. Among hundreds of thousands of distinct CDR3 sequences listed, roughly a quarter were seen once. Germline-derived CDR1 and CDR2 are DFQATT and SNEGSKA (reference sequence). This CDR3 spans 14 amino acids. V was shortened by 6 bases and J by 1 base, with 15 bases between the two germline ends. The chain uses TRBV20-1 and TRBJ1-1; D gene uncertain. Sequencing was carried out using blood, either unsorted or a sorted T cell fraction (not recorded which). The receptor was derived from a male donor with ankylosing spondylitis. CDR3 sequence: CSAPNSATNTEAFF. DNA for the CDR3: TGCAGTGCGCCGAACAGTGCAACGAACACTGAAGCTTTCTTT.